The 17 T cell receptor beta chains below all came from one sample that was sequenced in a study of T cell repertoires in ileal Crohn's disease. Repertoires were generated with immunoSEQ multiplex PCR, while TCRdb's copy carries only in-frame clones and drops some. The repertoire holds about 3,400 clones, with roughly 89% as singletons. This sample's time point: proximal margin of the surgical specimen (macroscopically non-inflamed). Sequencing was carried out using ileal tissue. The receptors stem from an adult with Crohn's disease.

The chain links TRBV27 to TRBJ1-6, with a tentative D call TRBD1 (6 bases). The CDR3 sequence is 14 residues long. V lost 6 bases and J lost 7, with 13 bases in between. Germline loops: CDR1 MNHEY, CDR2 SMNVEV (reference sequence). The CDR3 loop is CASSPQGWNSPLHF. The CDR3 nucleotides read TGTGCCAGCAGCCCACAGGGTTGGAATTCACCCCTCCACTTT.

The CDR3 DNA sequence: TGTGCCAGCAGTGAAGTCGGAGCTCAGCCCCAGCATTTT. It codes for CASSEVGAQPQHF. This chain uses TRBV6-1 with TRBJ1-5; D ambiguous. The CDR3 consists of 13 residues. V was pared by 1 base and J by 6 bases, with 7 bases between. CDR1 and CDR2 from the germline V gene are MNHNS and SASEGT.

This clone was found once. The chain recombines TRBV11-2 with TRBJ2-2; 8 bases agree with TRBD1. With V trimmed by 5 bases and J by 3 bases, 2 bases remained unmatched. The CDR3 has 14 residues. Germline lookup yields CDR1 SGHAT and CDR2 FQNNGV. The CDR3 DNA is TGTGCCAGCAGCCTGGACAGGGACACCGGGGAGCTGTTTTTT. It is translated as CASSLDRDTGELFF.

The CDR3 coding sequence is TGTGCCAGCAGTTCTATGGGACAGGGGAATCAGCCCCAGCATTTT. Protein sequence: CASSSMGQGNQPQHF. The chain is built from TRBV7-8 and TRBJ1-5, with 10 positions matching TRBD1. The CDR3 covers 15 residues. Trimming took 6 bases from V and 4 from J; bases not matched to a gene: 6. CDR1 is SGHVS and CDR2 is FQNEAQ in the germline V gene.

The rearrangement links TRBV18 to TRBJ2-2; D is ambiguous. Germline-derived CDR1 and CDR2 are KGHSH and LQKENI. V lost 2 bases and J lost 4, with 8 bases in between. The CDR3 contains 14 residues. DNA of the CDR3: TGTGCCAGCTCACCAGGGTCGGTCACCGGGGAGCTGTTTTTT. It specifies CASSPGSVTGELFF.

The DNA for the CDR3 is TGTGCCAGCAGTGAGTTTTCCCGGGAGCAGTTCTTC. This encodes CASSEFSREQFF. This chain links TRBV25-1 with TRBJ2-1; D is ambiguous. The CDR3 length is 12 residues. V dropped 3 bases and J dropped 10 bases, with 10 bases sitting between them. The germline CDR1 and CDR2 sequences are MGHDK and SYGVNS.

V is TRBV5-6 and J is TRBJ2-1, with TRBD2 matching 7 bases. The CDR3 is 15 residues long. V lost 6 bases, J lost 10 bases, and 16 bases stayed unmatched. Germline lookup yields CDR1 SGHDT and CDR2 YYEEEE. CDR3 loop: CASTPRVGGRGEQFF. DNA of the CDR3: TGTGCCAGCACCCCCAGGGTGGGCGGGAGAGGCGAGCAGTTCTTC. The variable domain in full, completed from reference TRBV5-6 and TRBJ2-1, reads DAGVTQSPTHLIKTRGQQVTLRCSPKSGHDTVSWYQQALGQGPQFIFQYYEEEERQRGNFPDRFSGHQFPNYSSELNVNALLLGDSALYLCASTPRVGGRGEQFFGPGTRLTVL.

The CDR3 DNA is TGTGCCTGGAGTTCATATTCGGCGGGAGGGCCCTACGAGCAGTACTTC. Its translation is CAWSSYSAGGPYEQYF. V is TRBV30 and J is TRBJ2-7; TRBD2 matches at 9 bases. The CDR3 loop spans 16 amino acids. CDR1 GTSNPN and CDR2 SVGIG come from the germline V gene (reference sequence). The J segment lost 2 bases and the V segment lost 2 bases, leaving 10 bases of the junction unmatched.

This chain links TRBV28 with TRBJ1-5; tentative D call: TRBD1 (5 bases). CDR3 length: 16 residues. Trimming shortened V by 3 bases and J by 2 bases, and 14 bases separated the two germline ends. Germline CDR1 reads MDHEN; CDR2 reads SYDVKM. In DNA form, the CDR3 reads TGTGCCAGCAGTTTTCTGGAGGGGTTTCGCAATCAGCCCCAGCATTTT. Amino acids: CASSFLEGFRNQPQHF.

This chain uses TRBV4-3 with TRBJ1-4, with D possibly matching TRBD1 (5 bases). Germline assignment: CDR1 LGHNA and CDR2 YSLEER. V shed 0 bases and J shed 7 bases, with 15 bases lying between them. The CDR3 loop spans 16 amino acids. CDR3 residues: CASSQEQINGAEKLFF. The CDR3 DNA follows: TGCGCCAGCAGCCAAGAACAGATAAATGGGGCTGAAAAACTGTTTTTT.

This chain connects TRBV10-3 to TRBJ2-3; 11 positions agree with TRBD2. J was trimmed by 6 bases and V by 2 bases; bases with no gene match: 7. Germline V gene sequence: CDR1 ENHRY, CDR2 SYGVKD. The CDR3 loop spans 16 amino acids. CDR3 nucleotide sequence: TGTGCCATCAGTGAGGAAGGATCTAGCGGGAGGGATACGCAGTATTTT. Encoded protein: CAISEEGSSGRDTQYF.

The chain uses TRBV19 and TRBJ2-1; no clear D. Trimming removed 3 bases at V and 8 bases at J, with 14 bases between. This CDR3 spans 14 amino acids. The V gene's germline CDR1 is LNHDA and CDR2 SQIVND (reference sequence). CDR3 bases: TGTGCCAGTAGTATTGCTGCCCAGCGCGATGAGCAGTTCTTC. Its protein product is CASSIAAQRDEQFF.

The genes are TRBV5-1 and TRBJ2-5, with TRBD1 as a possible D gene (5 bases). Trimming left V 0 bases short and J 1 base short, with 16 bases between. Germline CDR1 and CDR2: SGHRS and YFSETQ. The CDR3 contains 17 residues. In DNA, the CDR3 is TGCGCCAGCAGCTTGGCCTTCAGGGCCCAAGGCCAAGAGACCCAGTACTTC. Translating gives CASSLAFRAQGQETQYF.

This clone turned up a few times. V usage is TRBV7-9 and J usage is TRBJ1-1, with 8 positions matching TRBD1. After removal of 2 bases from V and 5 bases from J, the junction contained 10 bases not matched to a gene. Germline CDR1 reads SEHNR; CDR2 reads FQNEAQ (reference sequence). The CDR3 runs 16 residues. As DNA, the CDR3 is TGTGCCAGCAGCTTAAATCTCAGGGGGCGCGGGACTGAAGCTTTCTTT. Residues: CASSLNLRGRGTEAFF.

The genes are TRBV30 and TRBJ2-6; the D is unclear. CDR1 and CDR2 (germline): GTSNPN, SVGIG (reference sequence). Trimming took off 1 base at V and 0 bases at J, with 4 bases between the two ends. CDR3 length: 14 amino acids. The DNA for the CDR3 is TGTGCCTGGAGTGCCAGCTCTGGGGCCAACGTCCTGACTTTC. Residues: CAWSASSGANVLTF.

The chain couples TRBV19 to TRBJ1-1, with D hard to call. With 2 bases removed from V and 0 bases from J, the gap between germline ends came to 7 bases. This CDR3 spans 14 amino acids. CDR1 is LNHDA, CDR2 SQIVND, per germline (reference sequence). CDR3 residues: CASSISPVNTEAFF. For the CDR3, the DNA is TGTGCCAGTAGTATATCCCCGGTGAACACTGAAGCTTTCTTT.

The chain has TRBV29-1 and TRBJ2-5; D may be TRBD1 (6 bases). V lost 4 bases to trimming and J lost 2 bases, with 14 bases between them. This CDR3 is built from 14 residues. From germline, CDR1 is SQVTM and CDR2 ANQGSEA. CDR3: CSVGLRTAQETQYF. DNA for the CDR3: TGCAGCGTTGGCCTACGGACAGCTCAAGAGACCCAGTACTTC.